Listed here are 25 T cell receptor beta chains from one sample, sequenced in a study of cytomegalovirus exposure and HLA in healthy donors. PCR amplification relied on 60 Vbeta primers (plus 13 Jbeta primers). Profiled with immunoSEQ multiplex PCR; TCRdb holds only in-frame clones, not every one. The repertoire consists of 110,000 or so clones, with 83% occurring once and the leading ten covering 5% to 6.5%. The sample consisted of PBMCs. These receptors originate from a man aged 18 to 30 in good health and CMV-seronegative.

The chain carries TRBV7-9 and TRBJ2-7; 8 nucleotides line up with TRBD1. The V segment lost 3 bases and the J segment 0 bases; nucleotides outside the gene matches: 7. CDR3 length: 16 residues. Per germline, CDR1 SEHNR and CDR2 FQNEAQ (reference sequence). The CDR3 bases are TGTGCCAGCAGCTTCCGGACAGGGCCTAGCTCCTACGAGCAGTACTTC. It translates to CASSFRTGPSSYEQYF.

This sequence joins TRBV11-2 and TRBJ2-2; no definite D call. Trimming shortened V by 1 base and J by 3 bases, and 6 bases separated the two germline ends. This CDR3 is built from 14 residues. Germline V gene sequence: CDR1 SGHAT, CDR2 FQNNGV. CDR3 amino acids: CASSLVGYTGELFF. The CDR3, as DNA: TGTGCCAGCAGCTTAGTCGGTTACACCGGGGAGCTGTTTTTT.

This clone came up a few times. At one of its ends the junction is not consistent with the germline gene, which may arise from a read error. This sequence joins TRBV5-1 and TRBJ1-2; 7 nucleotides match TRBD1. This CDR3 is 16 amino acids long. CDR1 and CDR2 from the germline V gene are SGHRS and YFSETQ. The CDR3 region has the DNA TGCGCCAGCACCTTGGGGACGACAGGGTTCGACTATGGCTACACCTTC. Translation gives CASTLGTTGFDYGYTF. Filled out from reference TRBV5-1 and TRBJ1-2, the complete variable domain reads KAGVTQTPRYLIKTRGQQVTLSCSPISGHRSVSWYQQTPGQGLQFLFEYFSETQRNKGNFPGRFSGRQFSNSRSEMNVSTLELGDSALYLCASTLGTTGFDYGYTFGSGTRLTVV.

This chain joins TRBV4-3 and TRBJ2-7, with TRBD1 matching 9 bases. Germline V lookup: CDR1 LGHNA, CDR2 YSLEER. The CDR3 is 19 residues long. V was pared by 1 base and J by 1 base, with 14 bases of the junction left unmatched. The CDR3 DNA follows: TGCGCCAGCAGCCAAGCCGCCCTCTCCGGGACAGGGTCGTCCTACGAGCAGTACTTC. This sequence encodes CASSQAALSGTGSSYEQYF.

This sequence joins TRBV5-1 and TRBJ2-2, with 8 bases lining up with TRBD2. This CDR3 has 20 amino acids. V was pared by 4 bases and J by 0 bases, with 17 bases of the junction left unmatched. The germline V gene encodes CDR1 SGHRS and CDR2 YFSETQ. The CDR3 DNA reads as TGCGCCAGCAGCGGGGGAGCTTGGGGACTAGATGTCTCGAACACCGGGGAGCTGTTTTTT. As protein: CASSGGAWGLDVSNTGELFF.

The chain uses TRBV27 and TRBJ1-5; possibly TRBD1 for D (5 bases). CDR1 MNHEY and CDR2 SMNVEV come from the germline V gene (reference sequence). V was pared by 1 base and J by 1 base, with 11 bases between. The CDR3 is made up of 16 amino acids. The CDR3 spells CASSLWGRVSNQPQHF. The CDR3, as DNA: TGTGCCAGCAGTTTATGGGGCAGGGTAAGCAATCAGCCCCAGCATTTT.

V usage is TRBV11-2 and J usage is TRBJ2-5, with D hard to call. Between the trimmed V and J ends, which lost 1 base and 2 bases, there was a span of 5 bases. Germline CDR1 is SGHAT and CDR2 is FQNNGV. CDR3 length: 13 amino acids. In nucleotides, the CDR3 is TGTGCCAGCAGCTTAGTGAGACAAGAGACCCAGTACTTC. This codes for CASSLVRQETQYF.

V is TRBV19 and J is TRBJ1-5, with 7 nucleotides matching TRBD1. This CDR3 region has 15 residues. Looked up from germline, CDR1 is LNHDA and CDR2 is SQIVND (reference sequence). Trimming at V came to 5 bases and at J to 7 bases, leaving 11 bases not matched to a gene. CDR3 sequence: CASSSQGDRRQPQHF. The DNA of the CDR3 is TGTGCCAGTAGTTCGCAGGGGGATCGGCGGCAGCCCCAGCATTTT.

This clone was seen only once. The chain employs TRBV6-6 and TRBJ1-2; 9 nucleotides match TRBD1. Germline V CDR1 and CDR2: MNHNY, SVGAGI (reference sequence). The CDR3 totals 15 residues. Trimming removed 5 bases from V and 2 bases from J; junction bases left unmatched: 6. Here the CDR3 DNA reads TGTGCCAGCAGTACCGGGACAGGGTCAAACTATGGCTACACCTTC. Translated, it gives CASSTGTGSNYGYTF.

This chain links TRBV11-3 with TRBJ1-2, with D possibly matching TRBD1 (5 bases). Trimming removed 1 base from V and 1 base from J, with 10 bases in between. Germline V gene data show CDR1 as SGHNT and CDR2 as YENEEA. The CDR3 is 15 residues long. DNA for the CDR3: TGTGCCAGCAGCTTAGCAGGGCCCGGTAACTATGGCTACACCTTC. The encoded protein is CASSLAGPGNYGYTF.

V is TRBV9 and J is TRBJ2-1, with D uncertain. In germline, CDR1 is SGDLS, CDR2 YYNGEE. Trimming removed 4 bases at V and 4 bases at J, with 21 bases between. CDR3 length: 17 residues. CDR3 in amino acids: CASSFSPLTGIYNEQFF. In DNA, the CDR3 is TGTGCCAGCAGCTTCAGCCCCTTGACGGGTATTTACAATGAGCAGTTCTTC. Looking up the rest from reference TRBV9 and TRBJ2-1 gives the full variable domain: DSGVTQTPKHLITATGQRVTLRCSPRSGDLSVYWYQQSLDQGLQFLIQYYNGEERAKGNILERFSAQQFPDLHSELNLSSLELGDSALYFCASSFSPLTGIYNEQFFGPGTRLTVL.

The rearrangement links TRBV11-2 to TRBJ1-2; weak D call: TRBD1 (5 bases). Germline V gives CDR1 SGHAT, CDR2 FQNNGV. This CDR3 spans 12 amino acids. V shed 4 bases and J shed 10 bases, with 13 bases lying between them. In DNA, the CDR3 is TGTGCCAGCAGCTCAAGCGACAGATTCTACACCTTC. This translates into CASSSSDRFYTF.

The count of this clone is one. The genes are TRBV12-5 and TRBJ2-1; D is perhaps TRBD1 (6 bases). The CDR3 is 15 residues long. The germline V and J ends were trimmed by 7 bases and 1 base, with 14 bases remaining between them. The germline gives CDR1 LGHNT, CDR2 FRNRAP. CDR3 nucleotide sequence: TGTGCTAGTGCCCCCTGGACAGAGTCCTACAATGAGCAGTTCTTC. It translates to CASAPWTESYNEQFF.

This sequence joins TRBV7-9 and TRBJ2-3; D is possibly TRBD2 (6 bases). CDR1 SEHNR and CDR2 FQNEAQ come from the germline V gene (reference sequence). Deletions cut 6 bases from V and 4 bases from J, with 20 bases between. The CDR3 runs to 16 residues. The CDR3 DNA reads as TGTGCCAGCAGTCAGGTGCGGGTAGCGGTCGCAGATACGCAGTATTTT. Its translation is CASSQVRVAVADTQYF.

The chain couples TRBV19 to TRBJ2-1; 7 positions match TRBD2. The length of the CDR3 is 12 residues. Looked up from germline, CDR1 is LNHDA and CDR2 is SQIVND (reference sequence). Trimming at V came to 8 bases and at J to 7 bases, leaving 5 bases not matched to a gene. The CDR3 region has the DNA TGTGCCAGTGGAGGCGGGAGTAATGAGCAGTTCTTC. As protein: CASGGGSNEQFF.

Regarding this clone: Compared with germline, one end of the junction differs, possibly owing to a read error. The J gene is TRBJ1-2, the V gene TRBV5-1, with D tentatively TRBD1 (5 bases). The CDR3 loop spans 13 amino acids. Germline CDR1 is SGHRS and CDR2 is YFSETQ. CDR3: CASSSDSVYGYTF. Here the CDR3 DNA reads TGTGCCAGCAGCTCCGACAGTGTCTATGGCTACACCTTC.

This CDR3 reads CASSSADQETQYF. DNA for the CDR3: TGTGCCAGTAGTAGCGCCGACCAAGAGACCCAGTACTTC. This sequence joins TRBV19 and TRBJ2-5; D is ambiguous. V was trimmed by 4 bases and J by 0 bases, leaving 6 bases between them. The CDR3 contains 13 residues. Per the germline V gene, CDR1 is LNHDA and CDR2 is SQIVND (reference sequence).

The chain carries TRBV4-3 and TRBJ1-2; 7 positions match TRBD1. Trimming removed 3 bases from V and 4 bases from J; junction bases left unmatched: 8. The CDR3 extends over 15 amino acids. Germline CDR1 reads LGHNA; CDR2 reads YSLEER. CDR3 sequence reads: CASSHTGEGTYGYTF. In DNA, the CDR3 is TGCGCCAGCAGCCACACAGGGGAAGGAACCTATGGCTACACCTTC.

The gene calls are TRBV5-1 and TRBJ1-2, with 9 bases matching TRBD1. With V trimmed by 0 bases and J by 8 bases, 14 bases remained unmatched. This CDR3 contains 17 residues. CDR1 is SGHRS, CDR2 YFSETQ, per germline. CDR3 bases: TGCGCCAGCAGCTTGGTATGGGACAGGGTAGTTTTGGCCGGCTACACCTTC. Amino acid sequence: CASSLVWDRVVLAGYTF. The whole variable domain, remainder taken from reference TRBV5-1 and TRBJ1-2, is KAGVTQTPRYLIKTRGQQVTLSCSPISGHRSVSWYQQTPGQGLQFLFEYFSETQRNKGNFPGRFSGRQFSNSRSEMNVSTLELGDSALYLCASSLVWDRVVLAGYTFGSGTRLTVV.

This chain connects TRBV7-2 to TRBJ2-7; D possibly corresponds to TRBD2 (6 bases). The CDR3 is 16 amino acids. The V end lost 1 base, the J end lost 2 bases, and 15 bases lay between the germline ends. Germline-derived CDR1 and CDR2 are SGHTA and FQGNSA. The CDR3 region is CASSLVAGSRTYEQYF. Here the CDR3 DNA reads TGTGCCAGCAGCTTAGTTGCGGGATCCAGGACCTACGAGCAGTACTTC.

The V call is TRBV6-5, the J call TRBJ2-1; TRBD1 aligns across 9 bases. The CDR3 spans 15 residues. Germline values: CDR1 MNHEY, CDR2 SVGAGI. With V trimmed by 5 bases and J by 7 bases, 9 bases remained unmatched. CDR3 residues: CASSLGTGSGNEQFF. The CDR3 DNA is TGTGCCAGCAGTCTCGGGACAGGGAGTGGGAATGAGCAGTTCTTC.

The genes are TRBV7-2 and TRBJ1-5; D not certain. The CDR3 has 14 residues. Trimming took 5 bases from V and 9 from J, leaving 17 bases between them. Germline CDR1 and CDR2: SGHTA and FQGNSA. CDR3 sequence reads: CASSPSKGERPQHF. CDR3 nucleotides: TGTGCCAGCAGCCCGTCTAAAGGAGAACGGCCCCAGCATTTT.

The chain is built from TRBV7-9 and TRBJ2-3; 11 bases agree with TRBD2. V shed 5 bases, J shed 7 bases, and the junction held 11 bases outside the gene matches. CDR1 is SEHNR and CDR2 is FQNEAQ in the germline V gene (reference sequence). The CDR3 totals 16 residues. The DNA for the CDR3 is TGTGCCAGCAGCCCCCTTAGCGGGAGGGCTCAGTATACGCAGTATTTT. Residues: CASSPLSGRAQYTQYF.

The rearrangement links TRBV7-9 to TRBJ1-1; D not certain. Germline CDR1 and CDR2: SEHNR and FQNEAQ (reference sequence). V shed 7 bases and J shed 5 bases, with 14 bases lying between them. CDR3 length: 13 amino acids. The DNA for the CDR3 is TGTGCCAGCATAAAGGCCCCGCGGACTGAAGCTTTCTTT. Residues: CASIKAPRTEAFF.

The table lists this clone with a count of one. This chain links TRBV6-1 with TRBJ1-5, with D maybe TRBD1 (5 bases). From germline, CDR1 is MNHNS and CDR2 SASEGT. The CDR3 totals 14 residues. The V gene lost 9 bases and the J gene lost 1 base, with 13 bases spanning the gap. CDR3 loop: CASGVGGSNQPQHF. Here the CDR3 DNA reads TGTGCCAGTGGGGTGGGGGGGAGCAATCAGCCCCAGCATTTT.